The 7 T cell receptor beta chains presented below share a single source sample, sequenced in a study of shared clonotypes between healthy human individuals. Selected positively for CCR7 and CD45RO-negative, naive CD8 cells excluded terminally differentiated effector memory CD45RA+ cells. The data were produced by immunoSEQ multiplex PCR, yet TCRdb's version contains in-frame clones alone and is incomplete. This sample has around 2,000,000 clones, with just over 90% found just once. The sequenced sample consisted of naive CD8+ T cells from PBMCs. Every receptor here comes from a man younger than 35 in good health. Some clones in this sample may be carry-over from other donors' samples.

The CDR3 is CASSKDRRITVPDEQFF. The DNA of the CDR3 is TGTGCCAGCAGTAAAGACAGGAGAATAACCGTCCCCGATGAGCAGTTCTTC. This chain joins TRBV6-1 and TRBJ2-1, with D tentatively TRBD1 (6 bases). Trimming removed 5 bases at V and 8 bases at J, with 25 bases between. CDR3 size: 17 residues. Germline CDR1 is MNHNS and CDR2 is SASEGT.

Concerning this clone: This may come from a read error, since a much larger clone is one base off. Other DNA sequences within the sample encode an identical CDR3. The chain carries TRBV6-5 and TRBJ2-3; the D is unclear. V was pared by 2 bases and J by 5 bases, with 5 bases between. Per the germline V gene, CDR1 is MNHEY and CDR2 is SVGAGI. The length of the CDR3 is 12 residues. The CDR3 sequence: CASSYMGDTQYF. In nucleotides, the CDR3 is TGTGCCAGCAGTTACATGGGAGATACGCAGTATTTT.

This clone was observed a few times. This sequence joins TRBV6-6 and TRBJ1-1, with D possibly being TRBD1 (5 bases). Looked up from germline, CDR1 is MNHNY and CDR2 is SVGAGI (reference sequence). The length of the CDR3 is 14 residues. V was cut by 6 bases and J by 0 bases, with 11 bases left in between. CDR3 region: CASRARGLNTEAFF. In DNA, the CDR3 is TGTGCCAGCAGGGCCCGGGGACTGAACACTGAAGCTTTCTTT.

The chain links TRBV13 to TRBJ2-7; 10 positions agree with TRBD2. Trimming at V came to 5 bases and at J to 2 bases, leaving 6 bases not matched to a gene. From germline, CDR1 is PRHDT and CDR2 FYEKMQ (reference sequence). The CDR3 runs to 15 residues. CDR3 loop: CASSPSSGRPYEQYF. The CDR3 DNA reads TGTGCCAGCAGCCCGTCTAGCGGGAGACCCTACGAGCAGTACTTC.

V and J are TRBV27 and TRBJ2-7; 8 bases map to TRBD1. The CDR3 loop spans 15 amino acids. From germline, CDR1 is MNHEY and CDR2 SMNVEV (reference sequence). J gave up 6 bases and V 5 bases, and 12 bases lay outside the gene matches. DNA of the CDR3: TGTGCCAGCAGTCTCAGAAATCGAGACAGGGGCGAGCAGTACTTC. Its translation: CASSLRNRDRGEQYF.

The V gene is TRBV28, the J gene TRBJ1-3, with D maybe TRBD1 (5 bases). This CDR3 region has 17 residues. Germline loops: CDR1 MDHEN, CDR2 SYDVKM. The V and J ends lost 3 bases and 3 bases respectively, with 18 bases between them. In DNA form, the CDR3 reads TGTGCCAGCAGTTTCCCAGGGACGCTTACCAGTGGAAACACCATATATTTT. It is translated as CASSFPGTLTSGNTIYF.

The chain recombines TRBV7-2 with TRBJ2-7, with 7 positions matching TRBD1. The CDR3 extends over 12 amino acids. The germline V gene encodes CDR1 SGHTA and CDR2 FQGNSA. V shed 5 bases and J 7 bases; nucleotides not matched to a gene: 5. This CDR3 reads CASSGRGLEQYF. The CDR3 DNA is TGTGCCAGCAGCGGTAGGGGGCTAGAGCAGTACTTC.